The 10 T cell receptor beta chains given below trace back to one sample, sequenced in a study of CD8 T cells in Susac syndrome. RNA was extracted with the RNeasy kit, and a quantity of roughly 0.5 to 1 ug was reverse transcribed using random hexamers. TCRdb reanalysed the immunoSEQ multiplex PCR reads using MiXCR and keeps one entry per CDR3 protein. The sample shows roughly 150,000 distinct CDR3 sequences, roughly nine tenths of them seen only once. The sample was CD4+ T cells from PBMCs. These receptors all stem from a human donor in good health.

The rearrangement uses TRBV20-1 and TRBJ2-3; 8 bases map to TRBD2. The CDR3 is made up of 12 amino acids. V lost 2 bases and J lost 11; bases outside the gene matches: 6. CDR1 DFQATT and CDR2 SNEGSKA come from the germline V gene (reference sequence). Here the CDR3 DNA reads TGCAGTGCTAGAAGGAGGGCGGGGGGGCAGTATTTT. This sequence encodes CSARRRAGGQYF.

The V gene is TRBV20-1, the J gene TRBJ2-3; D is perhaps TRBD2 (6 bases). V was shortened by 2 bases and J by 7 bases, with 16 bases between the two germline ends. The CDR3 contains 14 residues. Germline V lookup: CDR1 DFQATT, CDR2 SNEGSKA (reference sequence). CDR3 in DNA: TGCAGTGCTAGACCGACCGGGGGATGGAATACGCAGTATTTT. Its translation is CSARPTGGWNTQYF.

The chain has TRBV6-2 or TRBV6-3 and TRBJ2-2; possibly TRBD1 for D (5 bases). Trimming cost V 7 bases and J 1 base, with 13 bases left between them. Germline CDR1 and CDR2: MNHEY and SVGEGT. This CDR3 is built from 15 residues. The CDR3 sequence is CASTDLTENTGELFF. The CDR3, as DNA: TGTGCCAGCACCGACTTGACAGAGAACACCGGGGAGCTGTTTTTT.

V usage is TRBV10-3 and J usage is TRBJ1-1; weak D call: TRBD1 (5 bases). The CDR3 is made up of 15 amino acids. Trimming pared 0 bases from V and 4 bases from J, leaving 12 bases between. Germline V lookup: CDR1 ENHRY, CDR2 SYGVKD. CDR3 sequence (DNA): TGTGCCATCAGTGAGTCAGGCAGGGACCGCACTGAAGCTTTCTTT. Translating gives CAISESGRDRTEAFF.

This clonotype was counted only a few times. The V call is TRBV5-1, the J call TRBJ2-6, with a possible D match to TRBD1 (5 bases). The CDR3 runs to 17 residues. V shed 1 base and J shed 4 bases, with 15 bases lying between them. Germline V gene lookup returns CDR1 SGHRS and CDR2 YFSETQ. DNA for the CDR3: TGCGCCAGCAGCTTGTCTCCGCAGGGTTCCGGGGCCAACGTCCTGACTTTC. Its protein is CASSLSPQGSGANVLTF.

Only a few counts were recorded for this clonotype. The chain carries TRBV5-1 and TRBJ2-5; D gene unclear. This CDR3 spans 16 amino acids. The V end lost 0 bases, the J end lost 4 bases, and 16 bases lay between the germline ends. CDR1 is SGHRS and CDR2 is YFSETQ in the germline V gene. This CDR3 reads CASSLGSGGMIETQYF. CDR3 sequence (DNA): TGCGCCAGCAGCTTGGGGTCAGGTGGGATGATAGAGACCCAGTACTTC.

The chain links TRBV5-4 to TRBJ2-3; no reliable D call. Per the germline V gene, CDR1 is SGHNT and CDR2 is YYREEE (reference sequence). The germline V and J ends were trimmed by 1 base and 0 bases, with 12 bases remaining between them. The CDR3 has 16 amino acids. The CDR3 coding sequence is TGTGCCAGCAGCTTGACGGTCAGCCCCAGCACAGATACGCAGTATTTT. Translating it yields CASSLTVSPSTDTQYF.

The chain employs TRBV19 and TRBJ2-6; 8 bases are shared with TRBD1. The CDR3 is 16 residues long. J gave up 2 bases and V 6 bases, and 6 bases lay outside the gene matches. CDR1 and CDR2 from the germline V gene are LNHDA and SQIVND (reference sequence). The CDR3, as DNA: TGTGCCAGTAGCGGACAGGGTATCGCTGGGGCCAACGTCCTGACTTTC. Translation gives CASSGQGIAGANVLTF.

Only one count was recorded for this clonotype. The rearrangement links TRBV7-8 to TRBJ2-3, with TRBD2 matching over 10 bases. V trimming: 7 bases; J trimming: 0 bases; junction bases outside the gene matches: 10. The CDR3 loop spans 17 amino acids. Germline CDR1 is SGHVS and CDR2 is FQNEAQ. The DNA of the CDR3 is TGTGCCAGCATCCTCAATCGACTAGCGGGTAGCACAGATACGCAGTATTTT. Amino acids: CASILNRLAGSTDTQYF.

The V and J genes are TRBV28 and TRBJ1-3; 9 nucleotides align to TRBD1. The CDR3 consists of 15 residues. The V and J ends lost 7 bases and 4 bases, in that order; junction bases with no gene match: 8. CDR1 MDHEN and CDR2 SYDVKM come from the germline V gene. The CDR3 here is CASILQGAGGNTIYF. The CDR3 DNA reads TGTGCCAGCATCTTACAGGGGGCCGGCGGAAACACCATATATTTT. Using reference TRBV28 and TRBJ1-3 for the parts outside the CDR3, the full variable domain is DVKVTQSSRYLVKRTGEKVFLECVQDMDHENMFWYRQDPGLGLRLIYFSYDVKMKEKGDIPEGYSVSREKKERFSLILESASTNQTSMYLCASILQGAGGNTIYFGEGSWLTVV.